The 29 T cell receptor beta chains in this list originate from one sample, sequenced in a study of technical replicates of blood from a few donors. Generated by immunoSEQ multiplex PCR, the TCRdb table keeps only in-frame clones and is missing some. This table has around 98,000 clones, nearly 97% appearing once. The sample taken for sequencing was T cells isolated from PBMCs. The origin of the receptors is a human donor in good health.

The gene calls are TRBV5-5 and TRBJ2-2; 10 bases match TRBD2. V lost 6 bases to trimming and J lost 2 bases; unmatched junction nucleotides: 4. The V gene's germline CDR1 is SGHKS and CDR2 YYEKEE (reference sequence). The CDR3 is made up of 15 amino acids. DNA of the CDR3: TGTGCCAGCATTCCTAGCGGGGGCAACACCGGGGAGCTGTTTTTT. This codes for CASIPSGGNTGELFF.

J is TRBJ2-7 and V is TRBV10-2, with 7 bases lining up with TRBD1. This CDR3 has 13 amino acids. The germline gives CDR1 WSHSY, CDR2 SAAADI. V lost 8 bases, J lost 6 bases, and 10 bases stayed unmatched. The CDR3 spells CASAQQGKVEQYF. The CDR3 DNA reads TGCGCCAGCGCCCAACAGGGGAAGGTCGAGCAGTACTTC.

In this sample, this clone turned up once. The genes are TRBV4-1 and TRBJ2-5; possible D gene TRBD1, 5 bases. V lost 1 base to trimming and J lost 4 bases, with 7 bases between them. The CDR3 is 13 amino acids. CDR1 is MGHRA and CDR2 is YSYEKL in the germline V gene. CDR3: CASSQVQGETQYF. The CDR3 DNA reads as TGCGCCAGCAGCCAAGTGCAGGGAGAGACCCAGTACTTC.

The chain recombines TRBV5-8 with TRBJ1-5, with D perhaps TRBD1 (6 bases). Germline values: CDR1 SGHTS, CDR2 YDEGEE. This CDR3 is 13 amino acids long. V lost 7 bases and J lost 4, with 12 bases in between. The CDR3 DNA follows: TGTGCCAGCCGCAGGGGATTAAATCAGCCCCAGCATTTT. This sequence encodes CASRRGLNQPQHF.

The gene calls are TRBV4-1 and TRBJ1-1; TRBD1 matches at 10 bases. The V gene's germline CDR1 is MGHRA and CDR2 YSYEKL. The CDR3 extends over 14 amino acids. J was trimmed by 8 bases and V by 3 bases; bases with no gene match: 6. The CDR3, as DNA: TGCGCCAGCAGCCAGGGGACAGGGGTGGCGGAAGCTTTCTTT. It encodes CASSQGTGVAEAFF.

The chain joins TRBV27 to TRBJ2-3; a possible D gene is TRBD2 (5 bases). The CDR3 runs to 15 residues. V lost 5 bases to trimming and J lost 3 bases, with 15 bases between them. Germline values: CDR1 MNHEY, CDR2 SMNVEV (reference sequence). CDR3 in amino acids: CASSRSLGITDTQYF. In DNA form, the CDR3 reads TGTGCCAGCAGTCGGTCACTAGGTATAACAGATACGCAGTATTTT.

The genes are TRBV7-9 and TRBJ2-2; D is possibly TRBD1 (6 bases). CDR1 and CDR2 (germline): SEHNR, FQNEAQ (reference sequence). The CDR3 is 13 residues long. V dropped 6 bases and J dropped 7 bases, with 12 bases sitting between them. The CDR3 region is CASRTGLVGELFF. The CDR3 coding sequence is TGTGCCAGCAGAACAGGGCTGGTCGGGGAGCTGTTTTTT.

This clone is a singleton in its sample. V is TRBV7-9 and J is TRBJ2-1, with 7 bases fitting TRBD2. Germline loops: CDR1 SEHNR, CDR2 FQNEAQ (reference sequence). The CDR3 is 14 residues long. J lost 6 bases, V lost 4 bases, and 6 bases had no gene match. CDR3 region: CASSSGRGFNEQFF. As DNA, the CDR3 is TGTGCCAGCAGCTCCGGGCGGGGGTTCAATGAGCAGTTCTTC.

CDR3 bases: TGCAGCGTTCATACACGGGACAGGCACAATGAGCAGTTCTTC. Its translation: CSVHTRDRHNEQFF. The J gene is TRBJ2-1, the V gene TRBV29-1; 8 nucleotides match TRBD1. The germline CDR1 and CDR2 sequences are SQVTM and ANQGSEA. This CDR3 region has 14 residues. V trimming: 5 bases; J trimming: 5 bases; junction bases outside the gene matches: 8.

The rearrangement joins TRBV7-9 to TRBJ1-1; 8 bases match TRBD1. J was trimmed by 3 bases and V by 6 bases; bases with no gene match: 3. CDR3 length: 13 residues. The germline V gene encodes CDR1 SEHNR and CDR2 FQNEAQ (reference sequence). The CDR3, as DNA: TGTGCCAGCAGATTGACAGGGGACACTGAAGCTTTCTTT. It yields the protein CASRLTGDTEAFF.

The rearrangement joins TRBV4-1 to TRBJ1-2; D might be TRBD1 (6 bases). CDR1 MGHRA and CDR2 YSYEKL come from the germline V gene. Trimming cost V 1 base and J 8 bases, with 17 bases left between them. CDR3 size: 15 residues. The CDR3 coding sequence is TGCGCCAGCAGCCAAGGCCCGAACAGGGAGGGGGGCTACACCTTC. Amino acid sequence: CASSQGPNREGGYTF.

This chain links TRBV7-2 with TRBJ1-5; D is unresolved. The CDR3 has 14 residues. The V end was cut by 2 bases, the J end by 2 bases, with 7 bases between. CDR1 SGHTA and CDR2 FQGNSA come from the germline V gene. CDR3 sequence: CASSLTGGNQPQHF. CDR3 bases: TGTGCCAGCAGCTTAACCGGGGGCAATCAGCCCCAGCATTTT.

The chain combines TRBV7-9 with TRBJ2-1; tentatively, D is TRBD2 (6 bases). This CDR3 region has 18 residues. Germline values: CDR1 SEHNR, CDR2 FQNEAQ (reference sequence). Trimming removed 6 bases at V and 7 bases at J, with 28 bases between. The CDR3 region is CASRPRSVVTGRGNEQFF. In DNA, the CDR3 is TGTGCCAGCAGGCCCAGATCCGTTGTGACGGGCCGGGGGAATGAGCAGTTCTTC. The full variable domain, in which reference TRBV7-9 and TRBJ2-1 provide the parts outside the CDR3, is DTGVSQNPRHKITKRGQNVTFRCDPISEHNRLYWYRQTLGQGPEFLTYFQNEAQLEKSRLLSDRFSAERPKGSFSTLEIQRTEQGDSAMYLCASRPRSVVTGRGNEQFFGPGTRLTVL.

This clone was seen a handful of times. The J gene is TRBJ1-1, the V gene TRBV25-1, with TRBD1 matching 9 bases. CDR3 length: 13 residues. Per germline, CDR1 MGHDK and CDR2 SYGVNS. Germline trimming cut 4 bases from V and 8 bases from J; bases unmatched to any gene: 5. The CDR3 DNA sequence: TGTGCCAGCAGTGGACAGGGGGTCGGAGAAGCTTTCTTT. Translation gives CASSGQGVGEAFF.

The rearrangement joins TRBV19 to TRBJ1-5; 7 positions agree with TRBD1. Germline values: CDR1 LNHDA, CDR2 SQIVND (reference sequence). V lost 4 bases to trimming and J lost 4 bases; unmatched junction nucleotides: 4. CDR3 length: 14 residues. The CDR3 sequence: CASSTGGLNQPQHF. In DNA, the CDR3 is TGTGCCAGTAGTACAGGGGGATTGAATCAGCCCCAGCATTTT.

This chain joins TRBV14 and TRBJ1-2; D call uncertain. The CDR3 is 13 amino acids. CDR1 is SGHDN and CDR2 is FVKESK in the germline V gene. V was trimmed by 0 bases and J by 6 bases, leaving 8 bases between them. This chain's CDR3 is CASSQDYPHGYTF. Written as DNA, the CDR3 is TGTGCCAGCAGCCAAGATTATCCCCATGGCTACACCTTC.

This clone was observed a single time. This chain connects TRBV9 to TRBJ1-5, with D possibly TRBD1 on 5 matching bases. The CDR3 covers 16 residues. Trimming left V 4 bases short and J 5 bases short, with 19 bases between. Germline V CDR1 and CDR2: SGDLS, YYNGEE. The CDR3 nucleotides are TGTGCCAGCAGCTCAGAGGCGGGGGGGGGTCATCAGCCCCAGCATTTT. It translates to CASSSEAGGGHQPQHF.

V gene TRBV2 combines with J gene TRBJ2-5; D is possibly TRBD1 (6 bases). The CDR3 length is 13 residues. V was clipped by 7 bases and J by 5 bases, with 14 bases between them. Per germline, CDR1 SNHLY and CDR2 FYNNEI. The CDR3 is CASKNRAVETQYF. DNA for the CDR3: TGTGCCAGCAAGAACAGGGCGGTGGAGACCCAGTACTTC. The variable domain in full, completed from reference TRBV2 and TRBJ2-5, reads EPEVTQTPSHQVTQMGQEVILRCVPISNHLYFYWYRQILGQKVEFLVSFYNNEISEKSEIFDDQFSVERPDGSNFTLKIRSTKLEDSAMYFCASKNRAVETQYFGPGTRLLVL.

This chain connects TRBV5-5 to TRBJ1-6; D uncertain. This CDR3 region has 12 residues. Trimming took 1 base from V and 15 from J, leaving 11 bases between them. Germline CDR1 and CDR2: SGHKS and YYEKEE (reference sequence). CDR3 nucleotides: TGTGCCAGCAGCTTGCGAAACTCGCGCCTCCACTTT. Residues: CASSLRNSRLHF.

The rearrangement uses TRBV4-1 and TRBJ2-3, with TRBD1 identical over 7 bases. The CDR3 length is 17 residues. The ends lost 1 base at V and 1 base at J; junction bases unmatched: 8. Germline V gene data show CDR1 as MGHRA and CDR2 as YSYEKL. CDR3 sequence: CASSQVFRGQGTDTQYF. As DNA, the CDR3 is TGCGCCAGCAGCCAAGTCTTTAGGGGGCAAGGCACAGATACGCAGTATTTT.

V and J are TRBV12-2 and TRBJ2-4; TRBD1, as called in the table, went unchecked against the DNA. TRBV12-2 counts as a pseudogene. The CDR3 is made up of 17 amino acids. The chain's CDR3 is CASRLDRAFRTKNIQYF. The DNA of the CDR3 is TGTGCAAGTCGCCTCGACAGGGCCTTTCGGACCAAAAACATTCAGTACTTC.

This clone occurred a few times. The chain has TRBV6-1 and TRBJ1-4; the match to TRBD1 covers 8 bases. The CDR3 has 13 amino acids. V lost 11 bases and J lost 8; bases outside the gene matches: 10. The germline V gene encodes CDR1 MNHNS and CDR2 SASEGT. CDR3 in amino acids: CAGLDRGVEKLFF. The CDR3 region has the DNA TGTGCCGGATTAGACAGGGGAGTAGAAAAACTGTTTTTT.

This clone came up once. The V and J genes are TRBV4-1 and TRBJ2-3; D possibly corresponds to TRBD2 (5 bases). The CDR3 is 12 residues long. The germline gives CDR1 MGHRA, CDR2 YSYEKL. Trimming left V 6 bases short and J 6 bases short, with 10 bases between. CDR3: CASSYPGDTQYF. DNA of the CDR3: TGCGCCAGCAGTTATCCGGGGGATACGCAGTATTTT.

The V call is TRBV10-2, the J call TRBJ2-5, with TRBD1 identical over 8 bases. Germline CDR1 and CDR2: WSHSY and SAAADI. The V segment lost 7 bases and the J segment 8 bases; nucleotides outside the gene matches: 6. This CDR3 contains 12 residues. CDR3 in DNA: TGCGCCAGCACGCAGGGGGCGTTTACCCAGTACTTC. Its translation: CASTQGAFTQYF.

The rearrangement joins TRBV19 to TRBJ2-5; TRBD1 is a possible D gene (5 bases). This CDR3 has 12 residues. Trimming left V 8 bases short and J 1 base short, with 8 bases between. The V gene's germline CDR1 is LNHDA and CDR2 SQIVND (reference sequence). CDR3 protein: CASGDSQETQYF. The CDR3 DNA sequence: TGTGCCAGTGGTGACAGCCAAGAGACCCAGTACTTC.

This clone is a singleton in its sample. The J gene is TRBJ2-7, the V gene TRBV7-8; maybe TRBD2 (6 bases). V dropped 6 bases and J dropped 7 bases, with 16 bases sitting between them. Germline V gene data show CDR1 as SGHVS and CDR2 as FQNEAQ. The CDR3 spans 13 residues. CDR3 loop: CASSLAWVREQYF. The CDR3 DNA is TGTGCCAGCAGTCTAGCGTGGGTTCGGGAGCAGTACTTC.

J is TRBJ1-1 and V is TRBV7-9; D not certain. Trimming pared 6 bases from V and 1 base from J, leaving 15 bases between. Germline V lookup: CDR1 SEHNR, CDR2 FQNEAQ (reference sequence). CDR3 size: 15 residues. The CDR3: CASSKSGLTNTEAFF. The CDR3, as DNA: TGTGCCAGCAGTAAATCCGGACTGACGAACACTGAAGCTTTCTTT.

The gene calls are TRBV2 and TRBJ2-7, with TRBD2 identical over 9 bases. V was pared by 6 bases and J by 6 bases, with 12 bases of the junction left unmatched. Germline CDR1 SNHLY, CDR2 FYNNEI. This CDR3 is 15 amino acids long. In DNA form, the CDR3 reads TGTGCCAGCAGGGGGGGGCTAGCGGGGTATGGCGAGCAGTACTTC. It translates to CASRGGLAGYGEQYF.

The chain carries TRBV6-6 and TRBJ1-5; a weak D match, TRBD1 (5 bases). V was shortened by 7 bases and J by 3 bases, with 10 bases between the two germline ends. The CDR3 is 13 residues long. From germline, CDR1 is MNHNY and CDR2 SVGAGI (reference sequence). CDR3 loop: CASTAGINQPQHF. The CDR3 DNA sequence: TGTGCCAGCACGGCAGGGATCAATCAGCCCCAGCATTTT.